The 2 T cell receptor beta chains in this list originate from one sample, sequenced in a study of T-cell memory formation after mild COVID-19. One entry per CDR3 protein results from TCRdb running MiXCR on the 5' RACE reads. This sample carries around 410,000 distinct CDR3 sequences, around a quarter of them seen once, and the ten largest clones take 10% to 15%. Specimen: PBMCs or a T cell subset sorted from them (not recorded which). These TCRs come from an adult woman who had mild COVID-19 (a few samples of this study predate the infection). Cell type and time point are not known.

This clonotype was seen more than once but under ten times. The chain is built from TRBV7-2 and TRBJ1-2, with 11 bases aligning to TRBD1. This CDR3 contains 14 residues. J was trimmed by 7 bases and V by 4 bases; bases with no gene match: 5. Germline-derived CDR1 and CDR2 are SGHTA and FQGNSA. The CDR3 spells CASSYSGTGGGYTF. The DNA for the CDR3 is TGTGCCAGCAGCTATTCCGGGACAGGGGGTGGCTACACCTTC.

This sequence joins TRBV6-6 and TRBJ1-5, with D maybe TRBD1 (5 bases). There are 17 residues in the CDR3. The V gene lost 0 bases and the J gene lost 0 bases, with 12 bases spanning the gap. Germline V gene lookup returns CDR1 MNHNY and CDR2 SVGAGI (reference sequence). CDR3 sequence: CASSYSPGGTSNQPQHF. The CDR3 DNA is TGTGCCAGCAGTTACTCTCCGGGAGGGACTAGCAATCAGCCCCAGCATTTT.